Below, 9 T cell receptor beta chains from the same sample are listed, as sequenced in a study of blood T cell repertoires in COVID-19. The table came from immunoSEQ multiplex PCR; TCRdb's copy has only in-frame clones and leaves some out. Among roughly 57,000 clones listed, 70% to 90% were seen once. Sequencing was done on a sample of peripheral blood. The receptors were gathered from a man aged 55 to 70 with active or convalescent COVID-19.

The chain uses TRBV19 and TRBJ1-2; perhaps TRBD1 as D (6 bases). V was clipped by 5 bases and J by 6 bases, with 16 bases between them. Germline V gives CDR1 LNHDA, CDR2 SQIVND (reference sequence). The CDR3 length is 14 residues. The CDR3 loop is CASSPTGNTHGYTF. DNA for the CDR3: TGTGCCAGTAGTCCCACAGGGAATACGCATGGCTACACCTTC.

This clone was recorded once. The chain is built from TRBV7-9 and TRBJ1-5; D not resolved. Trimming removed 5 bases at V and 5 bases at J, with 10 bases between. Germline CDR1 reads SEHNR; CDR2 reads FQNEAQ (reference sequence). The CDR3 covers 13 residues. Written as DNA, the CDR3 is TGTGCCAGCAGCCAGTTCACAGATCAGCCCCAGCATTTT. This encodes CASSQFTDQPQHF.

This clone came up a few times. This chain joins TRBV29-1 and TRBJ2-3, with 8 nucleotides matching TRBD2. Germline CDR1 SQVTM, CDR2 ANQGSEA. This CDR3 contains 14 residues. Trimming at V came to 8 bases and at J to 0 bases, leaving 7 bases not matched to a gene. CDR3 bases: TGCAGCCTCCATCGACTAGCGAGCACAGATACGCAGTATTTT. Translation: CSLHRLASTDTQYF.

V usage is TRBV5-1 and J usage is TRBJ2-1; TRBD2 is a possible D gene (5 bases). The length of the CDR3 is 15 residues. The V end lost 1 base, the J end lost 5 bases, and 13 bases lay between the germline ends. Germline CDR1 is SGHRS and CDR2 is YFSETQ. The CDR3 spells CASSLTSIGNNEQFF. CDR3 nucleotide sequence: TGCGCCAGCAGCTTGACTAGTATTGGTAACAATGAGCAGTTCTTC.

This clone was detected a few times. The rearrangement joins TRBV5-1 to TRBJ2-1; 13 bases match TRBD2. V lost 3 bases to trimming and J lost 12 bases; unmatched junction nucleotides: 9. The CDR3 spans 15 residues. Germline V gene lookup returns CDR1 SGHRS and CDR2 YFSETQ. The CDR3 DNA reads TGCGCCAGCAGCTCTGGGACTAGCGGGATTGGATTGCAGTTCTTC. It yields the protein CASSSGTSGIGLQFF.

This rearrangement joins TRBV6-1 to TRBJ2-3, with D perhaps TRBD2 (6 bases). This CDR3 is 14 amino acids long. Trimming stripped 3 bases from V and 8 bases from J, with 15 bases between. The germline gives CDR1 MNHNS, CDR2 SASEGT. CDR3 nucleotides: TGTGCCAGCAGTGACCCCGTGGAGCGGGCTACGCAGTATTTT. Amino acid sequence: CASSDPVERATQYF.

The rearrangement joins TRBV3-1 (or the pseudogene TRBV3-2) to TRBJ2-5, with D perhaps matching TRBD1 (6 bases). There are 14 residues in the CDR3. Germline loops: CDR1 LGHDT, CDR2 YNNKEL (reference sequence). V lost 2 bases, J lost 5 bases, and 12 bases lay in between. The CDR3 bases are TGTGCCAGCAGCCAACTACAGGGTTCGGAGACCCAGTACTTC. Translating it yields CASSQLQGSETQYF.

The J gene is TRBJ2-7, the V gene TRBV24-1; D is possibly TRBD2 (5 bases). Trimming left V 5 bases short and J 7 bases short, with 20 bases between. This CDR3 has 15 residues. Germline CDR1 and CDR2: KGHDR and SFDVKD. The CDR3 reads CATSGWLALSWEQYF. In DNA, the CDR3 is TGTGCCACCAGTGGTTGGCTAGCTCTGTCTTGGGAGCAGTACTTC.

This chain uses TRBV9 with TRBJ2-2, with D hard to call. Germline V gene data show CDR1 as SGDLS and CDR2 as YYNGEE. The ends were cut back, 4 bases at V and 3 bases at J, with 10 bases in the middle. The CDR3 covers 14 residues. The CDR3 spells CASSQSTDTGELFF. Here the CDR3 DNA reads TGTGCCAGCAGCCAAAGCACTGACACCGGGGAGCTGTTTTTT.